The T cell receptor beta chain described here comes from a study of cytomegalovirus exposure and HLA in healthy donors. Produced via immunoSEQ multiplex PCR; TCRdb's table is partial and in-frame only. Among roughly 240,000 clones, 87% were seen once, and the ten largest hold less than 3%. The junction had 4 bases not matched to a gene; V was cut back by 2 bases and J by 2 bases. Germline V lookup: CDR1 SEHNR, CDR2 FQNEAQ (reference sequence). CDR3 length equals 15 residues. The sequencing input was PBMCs. The chain carries TRBV7-9 and TRBJ1-1, with TRBD1 matching 8 bases. This receptor was identified in a man aged 18 to 29 in good health and CMV-seronegative. CDR3 nucleotide sequence: TGTGCCAGCAGCTTACAGGGGGCGTTAAACACTGAAGCTTTCTTT. Translated, it gives CASSLQGALNTEAFF.